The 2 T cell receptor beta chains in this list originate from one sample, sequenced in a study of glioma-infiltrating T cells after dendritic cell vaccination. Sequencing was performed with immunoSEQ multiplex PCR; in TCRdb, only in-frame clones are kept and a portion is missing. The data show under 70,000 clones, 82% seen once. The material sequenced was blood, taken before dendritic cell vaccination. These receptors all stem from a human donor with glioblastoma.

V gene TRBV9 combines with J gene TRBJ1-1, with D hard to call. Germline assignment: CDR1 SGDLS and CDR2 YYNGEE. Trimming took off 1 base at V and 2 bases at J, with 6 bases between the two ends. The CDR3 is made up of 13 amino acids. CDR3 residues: CASSVTFNTEAFF. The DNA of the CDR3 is TGTGCCAGCAGCGTAACATTTAACACTGAAGCTTTCTTT.

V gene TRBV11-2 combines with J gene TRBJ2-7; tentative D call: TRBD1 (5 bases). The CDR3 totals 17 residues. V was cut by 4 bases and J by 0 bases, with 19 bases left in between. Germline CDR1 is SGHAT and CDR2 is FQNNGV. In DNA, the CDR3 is TGTGCCAGCAGCTCTATTAGGCGCGGTGACAGCTCCTACGAGCAGTACTTC. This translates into CASSSIRRGDSSYEQYF.